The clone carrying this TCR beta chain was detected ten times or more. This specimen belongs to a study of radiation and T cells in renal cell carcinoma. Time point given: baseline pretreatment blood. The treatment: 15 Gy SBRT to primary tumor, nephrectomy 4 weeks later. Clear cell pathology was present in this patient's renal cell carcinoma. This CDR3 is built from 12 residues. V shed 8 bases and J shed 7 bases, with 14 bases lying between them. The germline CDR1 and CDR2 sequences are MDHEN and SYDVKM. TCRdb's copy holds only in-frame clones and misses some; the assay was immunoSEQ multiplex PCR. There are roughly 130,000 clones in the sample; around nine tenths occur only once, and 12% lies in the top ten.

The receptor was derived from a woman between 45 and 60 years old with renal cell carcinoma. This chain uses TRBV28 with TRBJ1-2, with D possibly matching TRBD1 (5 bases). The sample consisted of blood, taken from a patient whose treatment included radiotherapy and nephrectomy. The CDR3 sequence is CASQWGVSGYTF. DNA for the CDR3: TGTGCCAGCCAATGGGGGGTATCTGGCTACACCTTC.